These T cell receptor beta chains were read from a single sample in a study of blood T cell repertoires in COVID-19. Produced via immunoSEQ multiplex PCR; TCRdb's table is partial and in-frame only. The table has over 95,000 clones, about four fifths seen once. The sequencing input was peripheral blood. The receptor source for this set is a woman older than 75 with active or convalescent COVID-19. Both conserved end residues are part of each CDR3. The D gene is left open where the match is weak. Some rows have no size entry. The others give once, few or many, or a class for an expanded clone.

D,J,V,size,DNA,CDR3
-,TRBJ1-5,TRBV28,-,TGTGCCAGCAGTTCTTCTGGGACATATAGCAATCAGCCCCAGCATTTT,CASSSSGTYSNQPQHF
-,TRBJ1-2,TRBV6-4,-,TGTGCCAGCTCACGGGACTCCACCCGGCGTGGCTACACCTTC,CASSRDSTRRGYTF
-,TRBJ2-3,TRBV6-4,-,TGTGCCAGCAGTGTGGACGGCGGGTTAAACACAGATACGCAGTATTTT,CASSVDGGLNTDTQYF
-,TRBJ1-2,TRBV28,-,TGTGCCACTGCAGGGTCTAACTATGGCTACACCTTC,CATAGSNYGYTF
TRBD1,TRBJ2-1,TRBV6-5,-,TGTGCCAGCCTAACACGGACAGGTTACAATGAGCAGTTCTTC,CASLTRTGYNEQFF
TRBD2,TRBJ2-7,TRBV5-1,once,TGCACCAGCAGCCCGGGACTAGCAGAATACGAGCAGTACTTC,CTSSPGLAEYEQYF
TRBD1,TRBJ2-1,TRBV19,-,TGTGCCAGTAGAATCCGGGACAGGGGCTCCTACAATGAGCAGTTCTTC,CASRIRDRGSYNEQFF
-,TRBJ2-3,TRBV10-2,-,TGCGCCAGCATGGTAGTACGTGCAGATACGCAGTATTTT,CASMVVRADTQYF
TRBD1,TRBJ1-1,TRBV10-3,-,TGTGCCATCAGTGAGAGAACTCAGGGGGATGAAGCTTTCTTT,CAISERTQGDEAFF
-,TRBJ1-4,TRBV12-3/TRBV12-4,few,TGTGCCAGCAAAGACCAAGTGGGGGGAAAACTGTTTTTT,CASKDQVGGKLFF
TRBD1,TRBJ1-5,TRBV3-1/TRBV3-2,-,TGTGCCAGCTTCGAGGGACAGGGAGAAAATCAGCCCCAGCATTTT,CASFEGQGENQPQHF
TRBD2,TRBJ2-1,TRBV11-2,medium-sized,TGTGCCAGCAGCTTTTACCAACTAGCGGGAGGGTACAATGAGCAGTTCTTC,CASSFYQLAGGYNEQFF
-,TRBJ2-3,TRBV11-3,-,TGTGCCAGCAGCTTATATGCGGAGGATACGCAGTATTTT,CASSLYAEDTQYF
TRBD2,TRBJ2-1,TRBV19,-,TGTGCCAGTAGTCTCTCTACTAGCGCGAAGCAGTTCTTC,CASSLSTSAKQFF
TRBD1,TRBJ1-4,TRBV15,medium-sized,TGTGCCACCAGCACTGGACAGGGACGGAATGAAAAACTGTTTTTT,CATSTGQGRNEKLFF
-,TRBJ1-3,TRBV6-5,-,TGTGCCAGCATGGCAGGAAACACCATATATTTT,CASMAGNTIYF
-,TRBJ1-6,TRBV7-8,-,TGTGCCAGCAGCTTAGAGGATCGCCCCGGGAATTCACCCCTCCACTTT,CASSLEDRPGNSPLHF
-,TRBJ2-3,TRBV4-1,-,TGCGCCAGCAGCCAAGAGGGGGGGCGGGGGACAGATACGCAGTATTTT,CASSQEGGRGTDTQYF
TRBD1,TRBJ1-2,TRBV30,-,TGTGCCTGGAATTCTCGGGCAGGGGGGAACTATGGCTACACCTTC,CAWNSRAGGNYGYTF
-,TRBJ1-1,TRBV10-3,-,TGTGCCATCAGCAGTGGGCTCGGGACACACACTGAAGCTTTCTTT,CAISSGLGTHTEAFF
-,TRBJ1-6,TRBV4-1,few,TGCGCCAGCAGCCAAGAGGCGGGAGTCTATAATTCACCCCTCCACTTT,CASSQEAGVYNSPLHF
TRBD1,TRBJ2-7,TRBV28,-,TGTGCCAGCAGGACGGGACAGGGTACCCACGAGCAGTACTTC,CASRTGQGTHEQYF